This T cell receptor beta chain emerged from a study of OX40 agonist ivuxolimab in advanced cancers. Looking at the study overall: Ivuxolimab was an agonistic, fully human IgG2 monoclonal antibody directed against OX40 (CD134), a costimulatory receptor. Intravenous ivuxolimab was administered to patients every 2 weeks at six dose levels: 0.01, 0.1, 0.3, 1.5, 3 and 10 mg/kg. Of the roughly 51 patients in dose escalation, about 20 had hepatocellular carcinoma, about 15 had melanoma, 9 had renal cell carcinoma and 9 had head and neck cancer. The dose-escalation cohort was 82.7% male with a mean age of approximately 60 years, ranging from roughly 23 to 80. Prior anti-PD-1, anti-PD-L1 or anti-CTLA-4 therapy was permitted, and checkpoint inhibitors had been received by less than 45% of dose-escalation patients. Partial responses were achieved by three dose-escalation patients, of whom one had hepatocellular carcinoma and two had cutaneous melanoma. The point of sequencing TCRbeta in the periphery was to test whether ivuxolimab changed TCR sequence diversity and drove clonal T-cell expansion. The paper covers the monotherapy dose-escalation part of the phase I ivuxolimab trial, which included N of about 50 patients. Overall study outcomes, separate from this receptor: After ivuxolimab, expanded clones were on average more numerous among CD8+ T cells than among CD4+ T cells. Low levels of normalized T-cell clonal expansion were also seen in some nonresponding patients. The antigen specificity of the peripheral T cells that underwent clonal expansion was not determined. In the 0.1-3.0 mg/kg groups, partial responders were among the patients with the lowest normalized peripheral clonal expansion, particularly in CD8+ T cells. At doses from 0.1 to 3.0 mg/kg, clonal expansion was seen in both CD4+ and CD8+ blood T cells between baseline and week 6.

The germline V gene encodes CDR1 MDHEN and CDR2 SYDVKM. The germline V and J ends show losses of 5 bases and 0 bases respectively, and no gene match explains 5 bases of the junction. The CDR3 contains 16 residues, cysteine and phenylalanine counted. The only DNA kept is the CDR3, 48 bases in frame from the first base. Patients with autoimmune disease history or receiving systemic immunosuppression were excluded from the trial. Peripheral blood for TCR sequencing was collected from all dose cohorts at baseline, on cycle 4 day 1, and on cycle 7 day 1. The samples were taken from a phase I, first-in-human, multicenter, open-label dose-escalation trial of ivuxolimab. Adults with locally advanced or metastatic head and neck squamous cell, hepatocellular, melanoma or renal cell carcinoma were enrolled in the trial. Before TCR sequencing, CD4+ T cells and CD8+ T cells from peripheral blood were sorted into separate populations.

Genomic DNA was isolated from the sorted cells so that the TCRbeta CDR3 region could be sequenced. The immunoSEQ Assay was used to sequence the TCRbeta CDR3 regions. TCRdb re-hosts the immuneACCESS table, in-frame sequences only. Its copies lack some clones; in the studies checked, an unresolved V gene accounts for under half of them, and the cause for the rest is not known. The sample yields 68,000 or so clones; around four fifths were counted once. The ten largest clonotypes hold about a tenth of the sample. This clone was picked up a small number of times. No antigen is known for it. The input lacks base qualities; no much larger clone sits a single base away.

The source is an adult with an advanced solid tumor such as melanoma, head and neck, liver or kidney cancer. The material was CD4+ or CD8+ T cells sorted from blood, obtained in a trial of the OX40 agonist ivuxolimab. Rearrangement joined TRBV28 to TRBJ2-2; the central 8 bases match TRBD1. The CDR3 region has the sequence CASSPWTGTNTGELFF. The sequence in DNA is TGTGCCAGCAGTCCTTGGACAGGGACGAACACCGGGGAGCTGTTTTTT.